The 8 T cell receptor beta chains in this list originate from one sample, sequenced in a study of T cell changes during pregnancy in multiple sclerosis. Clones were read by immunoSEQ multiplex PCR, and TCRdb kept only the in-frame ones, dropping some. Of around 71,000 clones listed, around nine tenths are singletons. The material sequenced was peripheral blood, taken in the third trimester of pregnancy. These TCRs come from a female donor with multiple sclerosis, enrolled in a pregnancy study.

CDR3 sequence (DNA): TGTGCCAGTAGTATCCAGGCAGAGGGCAACGAGCAGTACTTC. Translating it yields CASSIQAEGNEQYF. V is TRBV19 and J is TRBJ2-7; tentatively, D is TRBD2 (5 bases). With 3 bases removed from V and 5 bases from J, the gap between germline ends came to 14 bases. Germline-derived CDR1 and CDR2 are LNHDA and SQIVND (reference sequence). The CDR3 consists of 14 residues.

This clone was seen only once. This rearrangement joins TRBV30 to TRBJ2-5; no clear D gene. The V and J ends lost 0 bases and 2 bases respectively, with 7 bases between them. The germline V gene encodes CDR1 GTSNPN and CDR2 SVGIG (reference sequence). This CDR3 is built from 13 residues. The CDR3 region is CAWSVPEQETQYF. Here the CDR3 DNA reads TGTGCCTGGAGTGTACCAGAACAAGAGACCCAGTACTTC.

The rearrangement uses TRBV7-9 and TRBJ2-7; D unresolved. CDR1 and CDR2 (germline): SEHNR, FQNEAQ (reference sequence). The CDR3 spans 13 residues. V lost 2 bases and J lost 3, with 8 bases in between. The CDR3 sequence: CASSLQNSYEQYF. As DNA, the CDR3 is TGTGCCAGCAGCTTACAGAACAGCTACGAGCAGTACTTC.

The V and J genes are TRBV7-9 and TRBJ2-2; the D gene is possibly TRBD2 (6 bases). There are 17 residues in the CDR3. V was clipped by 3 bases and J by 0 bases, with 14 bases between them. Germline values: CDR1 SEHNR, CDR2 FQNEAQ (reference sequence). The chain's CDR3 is CASSLDLAGTNTGELFF. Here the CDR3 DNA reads TGTGCCAGCAGCTTGGATCTCGCGGGGACGAACACCGGGGAGCTGTTTTTT.

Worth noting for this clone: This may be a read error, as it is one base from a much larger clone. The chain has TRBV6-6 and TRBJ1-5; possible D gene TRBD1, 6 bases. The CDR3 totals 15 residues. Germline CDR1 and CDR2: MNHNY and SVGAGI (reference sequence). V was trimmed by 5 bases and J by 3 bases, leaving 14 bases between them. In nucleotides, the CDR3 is TGTGCCAGCAGTGACGACAGGTTCCTCAATCAGCCCCAGCATTTT. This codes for CASSDDRFLNQPQHF.

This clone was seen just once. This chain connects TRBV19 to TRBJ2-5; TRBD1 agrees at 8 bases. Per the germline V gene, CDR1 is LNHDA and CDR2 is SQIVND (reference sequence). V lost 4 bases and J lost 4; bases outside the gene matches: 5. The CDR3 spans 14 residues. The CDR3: CASSTSGGRETQYF. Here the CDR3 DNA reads TGTGCCAGTAGTACCTCAGGGGGCCGAGAGACCCAGTACTTC.

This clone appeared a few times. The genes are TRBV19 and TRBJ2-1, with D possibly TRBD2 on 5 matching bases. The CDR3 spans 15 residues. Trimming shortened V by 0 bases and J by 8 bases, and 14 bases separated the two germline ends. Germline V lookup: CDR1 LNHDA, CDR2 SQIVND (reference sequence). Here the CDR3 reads CASSIDAPGMDEQFF. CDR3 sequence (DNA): TGTGCCAGTAGTATAGATGCCCCGGGGATGGATGAGCAGTTCTTC.

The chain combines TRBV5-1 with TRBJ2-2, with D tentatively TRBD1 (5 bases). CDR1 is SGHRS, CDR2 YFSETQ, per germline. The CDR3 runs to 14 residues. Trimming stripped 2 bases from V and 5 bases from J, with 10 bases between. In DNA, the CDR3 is TGCGCCAGCAGCTTTATAACAGGAACCGGGGAGCTGTTTTTT. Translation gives CASSFITGTGELFF. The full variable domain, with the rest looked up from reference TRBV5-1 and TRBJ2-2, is KAGVTQTPRYLIKTRGQQVTLSCSPISGHRSVSWYQQTPGQGLQFLFEYFSETQRNKGNFPGRFSGRQFSNSRSEMNVSTLELGDSALYLCASSFITGTGELFFGEGSRLTVL.